Below are 21 T cell receptor beta chains sequenced from a single sample in a study of blood T cell repertoires in COVID-19. Method: immunoSEQ multiplex PCR; TCRdb's copy keeps in-frame clones and lacks some. The data show 140,000 or so clones, with 70% to 85% seen just once and roughly 10% held by the top ten. Sequencing used peripheral blood. Receptors originate from a man aged 55 to 70 with active or convalescent COVID-19.

The chain couples TRBV5-6 to TRBJ2-3; D is undetermined. Germline lookup yields CDR1 SGHDT and CDR2 YYEEEE. CDR3 size: 13 residues. V lost 4 bases to trimming and J lost 4 bases, with 10 bases between them. CDR3 sequence: CASSLRLPDTQYF. The CDR3 nucleotides read TGTGCCAGCAGCCTTCGACTCCCAGATACGCAGTATTTT. The variable domain in full, completed from reference TRBV5-6 and TRBJ2-3, reads DAGVTQSPTHLIKTRGQQVTLRCSPKSGHDTVSWYQQALGQGPQFIFQYYEEEERQRGNFPDRFSGHQFPNYSSELNVNALLLGDSALYLCASSLRLPDTQYFGPGTRLTVL.

This clone was recorded a few times. The gene calls are TRBV7-9 and TRBJ1-1; D is unclear. V lost 1 base and J lost 0, with 15 bases in between. CDR1 is SEHNR, CDR2 FQNEAQ, per germline (reference sequence). The CDR3 spans 17 residues. The CDR3 DNA follows: TGTGCCAGCAGCTTAGAGCCCTTGAGGAGACTGAACACTGAAGCTTTCTTT. This sequence encodes CASSLEPLRRLNTEAFF.

This rearrangement joins TRBV27 to TRBJ1-2; 9 positions agree with TRBD1. The CDR3 runs to 14 residues. Germline values: CDR1 MNHEY, CDR2 SMNVEV (reference sequence). V dropped 5 bases and J dropped 2; count of bases not matched to a gene: 3. The CDR3 region has the DNA TGTGCCAGCAGTCCCGGGACAGGGAACTATGGCTACACCTTC. This translates into CASSPGTGNYGYTF.

The J gene is TRBJ1-5, the V gene TRBV19; D might be TRBD1 (5 bases). CDR3 length: 14 residues. V lost 5 bases and J 2 bases, leaving 10 bases between the germline ends. Germline values: CDR1 LNHDA, CDR2 SQIVND (reference sequence). CDR3 sequence: CASSLGLGNQPQHF. The CDR3 coding sequence is TGTGCCAGTAGTTTGGGACTGGGCAATCAGCCCCAGCATTTT.

The CDR3 DNA reads as TGTGCCAGCAGCGGTATAGGGACTAGCGGGAGCTACAATGAGCAGTTCTTC. It encodes CASSGIGTSGSYNEQFF. The gene calls are TRBV11-3 and TRBJ2-1; TRBD2 matches 14 bases. Unmatched junction bases numbered 6, after V lost 5 bases and J lost 3 bases. CDR3 length: 17 residues. Germline lookup yields CDR1 SGHNT and CDR2 YENEEA.

CDR3 in DNA: TGTGCCACCAGTGACGGGGGGCGGGAGACCCAGTACTTC. This sequence encodes CATSDGGRETQYF. The V and J genes are TRBV24-1 and TRBJ2-5; a possible D gene is TRBD2 (7 bases). The CDR3 contains 13 residues. V was cut by 4 bases and J by 5 bases, with 10 bases left in between. Germline V gene lookup returns CDR1 KGHDR and CDR2 SFDVKD.

The chain employs TRBV3-1 (or the pseudogene TRBV3-2) and TRBJ1-2; a possible D gene is TRBD1 (6 bases). Between the trimmed V and J ends, which lost 5 bases and 2 bases, there was a span of 12 bases. Germline CDR1 and CDR2: LGHDT and YNNKEL (reference sequence). The CDR3 has 14 residues. CDR3 coding DNA: TGTGCCAGCAGCGTACAGGGCACCAACTATGGCTACACCTTC. This translates into CASSVQGTNYGYTF.

The rearrangement links TRBV6-6 to TRBJ2-1; D remains unclear. The CDR3 is 13 residues long. Germline V CDR1 and CDR2: MNHNY, SVGAGI (reference sequence). V was cut by 6 bases and J by 8 bases, with 14 bases left in between. The CDR3 loop reads CASSIEAFHEQFF. The CDR3 bases are TGTGCCAGCAGCATAGAGGCTTTCCATGAGCAGTTCTTC.

The chain is built from TRBV3-1 (or the pseudogene TRBV3-2) and TRBJ1-1; no definite D call. V was trimmed by 0 bases and J by 7 bases, leaving 6 bases between them. The CDR3 spans 12 residues. Germline CDR1 LGHDT, CDR2 YNNKEL (reference sequence). This chain's CDR3 is CASSQEYSEAFF. The CDR3 DNA reads as TGTGCCAGCAGCCAAGAGTACAGTGAAGCTTTCTTT.

The rearrangement uses TRBV19 and TRBJ1-3; TRBD1 aligns across 8 bases. The V gene end was trimmed by 7 bases and the J gene end by 4 bases; junction bases not matched to a gene: 9. The CDR3 length is 15 residues. CDR1 LNHDA and CDR2 SQIVND come from the germline V gene (reference sequence). CDR3 nucleotide sequence: TGTGCCAGTATTCTCCAGGGGGCGCCCGGAAACACCATATATTTT. This encodes CASILQGAPGNTIYF.

This chain joins TRBV4-1 and TRBJ1-1, with D unclear. Looked up from germline, CDR1 is MGHRA and CDR2 is YSYEKL. The V gene lost 1 base and the J gene lost 1 base, with 4 bases spanning the gap. The CDR3 consists of 13 residues. The CDR3 sequence: CASSQVRNTEAFF. As DNA, the CDR3 is TGCGCCAGCAGCCAAGTTAGGAACACTGAAGCTTTCTTT.

V is TRBV19 and J is TRBJ1-2; no reliable D call. Germline CDR1 LNHDA, CDR2 SQIVND (reference sequence). The CDR3 length is 15 residues. The germline V and J ends were trimmed by 7 bases and 5 bases, with 20 bases remaining between them. CDR3 amino acids: CASINTPGMLYGYTF. CDR3 in DNA: TGTGCCAGTATCAATACCCCGGGGATGCTATATGGCTACACCTTC.

The rearrangement links TRBV5-1 to TRBJ1-2, with 9 bases that match TRBD1. The germline CDR1 and CDR2 sequences are SGHRS and YFSETQ. The CDR3 has 15 amino acids. Losses at the gene ends were 5 bases for V and 6 bases for J; bases not matched to a gene: 11. Written as DNA, the CDR3 is TGCGCCAGCAGTTCCGGGACAGGGAAGACGGATGGCTACACCTTC. Translating gives CASSSGTGKTDGYTF.

The V call is TRBV7-8, the J call TRBJ2-7, with unresolved D. V was trimmed by 2 bases and J by 6 bases, leaving 20 bases between them. CDR1 and CDR2 from the germline V gene are SGHVS and FQNEAQ. The CDR3 spans 16 residues. CDR3 coding DNA: TGTGCCAGCAGCTTATGGGCAGGTAATGGCGTTGGCGAGCAGTACTTC. Translation: CASSLWAGNGVGEQYF. Using reference TRBV7-8 and TRBJ2-7 for the parts outside the CDR3, the full variable domain is GAGVSQSPRYKVAKRGQDVALRCDPISGHVSLFWYQQALGQGPEFLTYFQNEAQLDKSGLPSDRFFAERPEGSVSTLKIQRTQQEDSAVYLCASSLWAGNGVGEQYFGPGTRLTVT.

This sequence joins TRBV7-9 and TRBJ1-3; TRBD1 is a possible D gene (5 bases). Trimming left V 4 bases short and J 0 bases short, with 19 bases between. This CDR3 has 18 residues. CDR1 SEHNR and CDR2 FQNEAQ come from the germline V gene (reference sequence). The DNA of the CDR3 is TGTGCCAGCAGCTCGAGCAGGGCAGGGACTCTCTCTGGAAACACCATATATTTT. Its protein product is CASSSSRAGTLSGNTIYF.

This clone came up a few times. This chain links TRBV2 with TRBJ1-5, with 7 positions matching TRBD1. CDR3 length: 13 amino acids. Germline V gene sequence: CDR1 SNHLY, CDR2 FYNNEI. V shed 10 bases, J shed 6 bases, and the junction held 9 bases outside the gene matches. The CDR3 sequence is CATTDRDGQPQHF. DNA for the CDR3: TGTGCCACCACCGACAGGGATGGTCAGCCCCAGCATTTT.

As regards this clone: One end of the junction varies from germline; a read error may be responsible. This chain connects TRBV7-2 to TRBJ1-6; perhaps TRBD1 as D (5 bases). CDR1 is SGHTA and CDR2 is FQGNSA in the germline V gene. CDR3 length: 17 residues. DNA for the CDR3: TGTGCCAGCACCTTACAGGATTTTAGCTCCTATAATTCACCCCTCCACTTT. Translating it yields CASTLQDFSSYNSPLHF.

This rearrangement joins TRBV4-1 to TRBJ1-2, with 7 bases identical to TRBD1. CDR3 length equals 15 residues. CDR1 is MGHRA, CDR2 YSYEKL, per germline. J gave up 0 bases and V 3 bases, and 4 bases lay outside the gene matches. The CDR3 region is CASSHSTGTNYGYTF. The CDR3, as DNA: TGCGCCAGCAGCCACTCGACAGGGACTAACTATGGCTACACCTTC.

The chain carries TRBV24-1 and TRBJ2-1, with 13 positions matching TRBD2. J was trimmed by 5 bases and V by 3 bases; bases with no gene match: 9. The germline gives CDR1 KGHDR, CDR2 SFDVKD. The CDR3 consists of 18 residues. CDR3 DNA: TGTGCCACCAGTGATCTTCGGACTAGCGGGAGTAAAAACAATGAGCAGTTCTTC. It translates to CATSDLRTSGSKNNEQFF.

The J gene is TRBJ2-3, the V gene TRBV10-1; 14 nucleotides match TRBD2. The CDR3 length is 18 residues. V shed 2 bases and J 9 bases; nucleotides not matched to a gene: 13. Germline assignment: CDR1 WNHNN and CDR2 SYGVQD (reference sequence). CDR3 region: CASSEKGTSGGRPKTQYF. The CDR3 DNA follows: TGCGCCAGCAGTGAGAAGGGGACTAGCGGGGGCCGCCCCAAGACGCAGTATTTT.

The gene calls are TRBV2 and TRBJ2-2; the match to TRBD2 covers 8 bases. Germline loops: CDR1 SNHLY, CDR2 FYNNEI. The CDR3 is 14 residues long. Losses at the gene ends were 8 bases for V and 1 base for J; bases not matched to a gene: 3. The CDR3 loop reads CASYGTRNTGELFF. In DNA form, the CDR3 reads TGTGCCAGCTATGGGACTAGGAACACCGGGGAGCTGTTTTTT.